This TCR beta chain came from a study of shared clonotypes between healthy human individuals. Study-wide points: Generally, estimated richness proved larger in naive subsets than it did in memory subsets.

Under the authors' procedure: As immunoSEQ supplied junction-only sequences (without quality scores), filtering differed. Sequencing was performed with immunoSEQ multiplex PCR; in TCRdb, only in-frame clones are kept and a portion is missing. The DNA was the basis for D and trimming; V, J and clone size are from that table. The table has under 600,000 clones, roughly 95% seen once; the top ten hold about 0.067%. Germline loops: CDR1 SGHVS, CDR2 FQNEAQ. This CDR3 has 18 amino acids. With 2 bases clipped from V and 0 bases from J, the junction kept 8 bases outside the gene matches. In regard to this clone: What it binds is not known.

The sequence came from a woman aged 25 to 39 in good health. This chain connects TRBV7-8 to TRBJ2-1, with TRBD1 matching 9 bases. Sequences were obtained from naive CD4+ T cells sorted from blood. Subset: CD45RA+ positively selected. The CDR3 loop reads CASSLHGTGSSSYNEQFF. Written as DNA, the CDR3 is TGTGCCAGCAGCTTACACGGGACAGGGTCCTCCTCCTACAATGAGCAGTTCTTC.